This T cell receptor (beta chain) was recorded in a study of T cell responses to AZD1222 COVID-19 vaccine. The method was immunoSEQ multiplex PCR; TCRdb's version includes in-frame clones alone and lacks a portion of them. The data show some 150,000 clones, approximately 90% seen once. Study-level findings and limits: There were vaccine-associated CD4 TCRs across spike, dominant at 160-218 and 743-854. Reports indicate that nearly half of spike-specific TCRs are directed at unmutated variant regions. Spike-specific TCR breadth and depth grew following two AZD1222 doses.

There are 15 residues in the CDR3. V lost 1 base, J lost 3 bases, and 5 bases stayed unmatched. The germline gives CDR1 SGHAT, CDR2 FQNNGV. As to this clone: Antigen unknown.

The rearrangement uses TRBV11-2 and TRBJ2-5; TRBD1 matches at 7 bases. Sequencing used peripheral blood, obtained on day 0 of MenACWY control vaccination. The source is an adult in good health. The CDR3 DNA reads TGTGCCAGCAGCTTAGGACAGGGAATTAAAGAGACCCAGTACTTC. It encodes CASSLGQGIKETQYF.